The sequence of this TCR beta chain was determined in a study of cytomegalovirus exposure and HLA in healthy donors. As for the study in general: Samples from HLA-typed donors yielded about 85 million unique TCRs in an early data release. Regarding the study as a whole: For most TCR beta V segments, an earlier analysis put the productive rate at about 87% or about 30% of the time. 150 to 200 TCR beta chains were listed as cytomegalovirus-associated. Reports showed the classifier diagnosing cytomegalovirus status with high specificity and sensitivity.

This CDR3 contains 17 residues. Germline values: CDR1 SGHRS, CDR2 YFSETQ. The trim removed 0 bases at V and 1 base at J, leaving 6 bases unmatched. It was with 60 Vbeta and 13 Jbeta primers that the PCR ran. The assay was immunoSEQ multiplex PCR, and TCRdb's table has in-frame clones only and misses some. Of roughly 100,000 clones in the sample, roughly 70% were seen once. The sample holds a few counts of this clone. The target antigen is unknown. The chain joins TRBV5-1 to TRBJ2-3; TRBD2 matches at 9 bases. Material for sequencing was PBMCs. This TCR came from a man in his forties or fifties in good health and CMV-seropositive. In DNA form, the CDR3 reads TGCGCCAGCAGCTTGGTAGTAGCGGGAGCGGGCACAGATACGCAGTATTTT. Amino acids: CASSLVVAGAGTDTQYF.